This T cell receptor (beta chain) was documented in a study of tumor-infiltrating lymphocytes in primary liver carcinoma. CDR1 and CDR2 from the germline V gene are GTSNPN and SVGIG (reference sequence). CDR3 length equals 15 residues. They got blood RNA out of unsorted whole blood and also pulled out germline DNA. Chronic HBV infection affected patients, none of whom had received treatment. With a constant-region primer, TCR beta cDNA was made from approximately 510 ng of total RNA. Three nested multiplex PCR rounds, a slightly modified ARM-PCR, produced the libraries for TCR beta. A C-beta reverse primer was combined with TRBV1-TRBV30 forward primers in the first two PCR rounds, and each round had 10 cycles. MiXCR, applied by TCRdb to the multiplex PCR reads, yields one record per CDR3 protein. The data hold more than 150,000 distinct CDR3 sequences, with over 45% observed a single time. This clonotype was detected only once. The junction shows a germline mismatch at one end, possibly a read error.

Sequences were obtained from peripheral blood. The V call is TRBV30, the J call TRBJ2-5; D is perhaps TRBD2 (7 bases). The sequence was collected from a man in his forties or fifties with primary liver carcinoma and hepatitis B virus infection. The CDR3 DNA sequence: TGTACCTGGAAACAGGGAGGGGCTGTCGGAGAGACCCAGTACTTC. Protein sequence: CTWKQGGAVGETQYF.